This TCR beta chain originates from a study of technical replicates of blood from a few donors. This CDR3 comprises 16 residues. Unmatched junction bases numbered 9, after V lost 3 bases and J lost 9 bases. The germline CDR1 and CDR2 sequences are KGHSH and LQKENI. The data were produced by immunoSEQ multiplex PCR, yet TCRdb's version contains in-frame clones alone and is incomplete. The repertoire includes more than 10,000 clones, 85% to 95% of them detected once, and 6.5% to 7.5% sits in the top ten. The sequenced material came from PBMCs. The clonotype comes from a human donor in good health. J is TRBJ2-1 and V is TRBV18; 12 bases agree with TRBD1. For the CDR3, the DNA is TGTGCCAGCTCACCCTCCCGGGGACAGGGGGCAGGTGAGCAGTTCTTC. As protein: CASSPSRGQGAGEQFF.